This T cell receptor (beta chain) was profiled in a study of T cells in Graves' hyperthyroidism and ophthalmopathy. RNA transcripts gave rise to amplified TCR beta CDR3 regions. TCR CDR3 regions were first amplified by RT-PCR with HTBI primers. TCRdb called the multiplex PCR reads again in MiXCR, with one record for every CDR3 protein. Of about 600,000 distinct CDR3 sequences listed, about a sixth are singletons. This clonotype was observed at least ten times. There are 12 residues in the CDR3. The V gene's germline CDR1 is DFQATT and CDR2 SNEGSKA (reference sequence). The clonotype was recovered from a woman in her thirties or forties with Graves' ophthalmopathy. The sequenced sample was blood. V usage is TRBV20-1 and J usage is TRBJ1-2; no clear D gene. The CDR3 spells CTQDPANYGYTF. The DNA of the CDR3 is TGCACCCAAGATCCGGCCAACTATGGCTACACCTTC.